Presented here are 15 T cell receptor beta chains from one specimen sequenced in a study of vaccination effects on CD4 cells after COVID-19. Measured with immunoSEQ multiplex PCR; TCRdb has only the in-frame clones, and not every one. Among tens of thousands of clones, 75% to 85% were seen once, and the ten largest hold about 1.2%. These TCRs are of unknown antigen specificity. Pools of viral peptides were used by the ViraFEST assay to expand antigen-specific CD4+ T cells ahead of sequencing. Culturing for roughly 10 days preceded CD4+ T cell isolation. The vaccine given was either BNT162b2 or mRNA-1273, in two doses. The source material was CD4+ T cells from PBMCs cultured with HCoV-229E spike peptides, sampled after COVID-19 vaccination. The receptor source for this set is a human donor who received a COVID-19 vaccine.

This CDR3 is CASRPASGYGYTF. DNA for the CDR3: TGTGCCAGCAGGCCGGCCTCGGGCTATGGCTACACCTTC. The rearrangement uses TRBV25-1 and TRBJ1-2; D gene unclear. CDR3 length: 13 residues. Trimming removed 6 bases at V and 4 bases at J, with 12 bases between. Germline V gene lookup returns CDR1 MGHDK and CDR2 SYGVNS.

V usage is TRBV3-1 (or the pseudogene TRBV3-2) and J usage is TRBJ1-2, with D tentatively TRBD1 (5 bases). The CDR3 consists of 12 residues. The V end was cut by 3 bases, the J end by 7 bases, with 9 bases between. Per the germline V gene, CDR1 is LGHDT and CDR2 is YNNKEL (reference sequence). This CDR3 is CASSHSGSGYTF. The CDR3 region has the DNA TGTGCCAGCAGCCACTCAGGGTCTGGCTACACCTTC.

The chain has TRBV5-6 and TRBJ1-2; 8 nucleotides agree with TRBD1. CDR3 size: 14 residues. The V gene's germline CDR1 is SGHDT and CDR2 YYEEEE. J gave up 5 bases and V 0 bases, and 3 bases lay outside the gene matches. This CDR3 is CASSLGDRIYGYTF. The CDR3 DNA sequence: TGTGCCAGCAGCTTGGGGGACAGGATATATGGCTACACCTTC.

The chain links TRBV4-3 to TRBJ2-1, with 9 nucleotides matching TRBD2. Trimming at V came to 4 bases and at J to 12 bases, leaving 10 bases not matched to a gene. The CDR3 totals 14 residues. Germline assignment: CDR1 LGHNA and CDR2 YSLEER. Here the CDR3 reads CASSRSGGGTGQFF. DNA for the CDR3: TGCGCCAGCAGCCGTAGCGGGGGAGGAACGGGGCAGTTCTTC.

This chain joins TRBV11-2 and TRBJ2-3; D is uncertain. Trimming took off 9 bases at V and 2 bases at J, with 15 bases between the two ends. The CDR3 loop spans 14 amino acids. The germline V gene encodes CDR1 SGHAT and CDR2 FQNNGV. DNA for the CDR3: TGTGCCAGTGGAGAACCTCCATCCACAGATACGCAGTATTTT. Amino acid sequence: CASGEPPSTDTQYF. Complete variable domain (other parts from reference TRBV11-2 and TRBJ2-3): EAGVAQSPRYKIIEKRQSVAFWCNPISGHATLYWYQQILGQGPKLLIQFQNNGVVDDSQLPKDRFSAERLKGVDSTLKIQPAKLEDSAVYLCASGEPPSTDTQYFGPGTRLTVL.

The rearrangement links TRBV5-1 to TRBJ2-6; D not certain. Looked up from germline, CDR1 is SGHRS and CDR2 is YFSETQ. V lost 0 bases, J lost 2 bases, and 15 bases lay in between. The CDR3 contains 18 residues. The CDR3 region is CASSLDPPGYPGANVLTF. The CDR3, as DNA: TGCGCCAGCAGCTTGGACCCCCCCGGCTACCCTGGGGCCAACGTCCTGACTTTC.

The V gene is TRBV5-1, the J gene TRBJ2-5; 10 nucleotides match TRBD1. V dropped 4 bases and J dropped 3; count of bases not matched to a gene: 6. The CDR3 loop spans 15 amino acids. The germline V gene encodes CDR1 SGHRS and CDR2 YFSETQ. The CDR3 reads CASSPRGQGEETQYF. CDR3 in DNA: TGCGCCAGCAGCCCAAGAGGACAGGGGGAAGAGACCCAGTACTTC. The variable domain in full, completed from reference TRBV5-1 and TRBJ2-5, reads KAGVTQTPRYLIKTRGQQVTLSCSPISGHRSVSWYQQTPGQGLQFLFEYFSETQRNKGNFPGRFSGRQFSNSRSEMNVSTLELGDSALYLCASSPRGQGEETQYFGPGTRLLVL.

V and J are TRBV7-3 and TRBJ2-1; D may match TRBD1 or TRBD2 (5 bases each). Trimming shortened V by 1 base and J by 3 bases, and 10 bases separated the two germline ends. The V gene's germline CDR1 is SGHTA and CDR2 FQGTGA. The CDR3 covers 15 residues. CDR3 bases: TGTGCCAGCAGCTTAAGGGTGAGGGGCTACAATGAGCAGTTCTTC. The encoded protein is CASSLRVRGYNEQFF.

The gene calls are TRBV9 and TRBJ2-1; the match to TRBD2 covers 10 bases. J lost 4 bases, V lost 6 bases, and 7 bases had no gene match. The germline V gene has CDR1 SGDLS and CDR2 YYNGEE. The CDR3 extends over 15 amino acids. The CDR3 region has the DNA TGTGCCAGCACCGAAGCGGGGGGGCCTTACAATGAGCAGTTCTTC. As protein: CASTEAGGPYNEQFF.

J is TRBJ2-6 and V is TRBV18; D unresolved. The V and J ends lost 2 bases and 0 bases respectively, with 5 bases between them. This CDR3 is built from 15 residues. Germline V CDR1 and CDR2: KGHSH, LQKENI. The CDR3 sequence: CASSPGHSGANVLTF. CDR3 coding DNA: TGTGCCAGCTCACCAGGGCACTCTGGGGCCAACGTCCTGACTTTC.

V and J are TRBV2 and TRBJ1-1; 8 bases match TRBD1. CDR1 and CDR2 from the germline V gene are SNHLY and FYNNEI. This CDR3 spans 15 amino acids. V was clipped by 4 bases and J by 2 bases; unmatched bases: 6. CDR3 in amino acids: CASSVRQGANTEAFF. The CDR3 DNA is TGTGCCAGCAGTGTGCGGCAGGGGGCCAACACTGAAGCTTTCTTT.

This clone was seen just once. This rearrangement joins TRBV5-4 to TRBJ2-5; no definite D call. The CDR3 is 14 amino acids. V was pared by 0 bases and J by 4 bases, with 10 bases between. Germline V gives CDR1 SGHNT, CDR2 YYREEE (reference sequence). CDR3 loop: CASSLAPRGETQYF. CDR3 sequence (DNA): TGTGCCAGCAGCTTGGCTCCCCGTGGAGAGACCCAGTACTTC.

CDR3 DNA: TGTGCCAGTAGTGGACAGGGGATAGGAAACACCATATATTTT. Protein product: CASSGQGIGNTIYF. This chain joins TRBV19 and TRBJ1-3; 9 positions agree with TRBD1. Germline lookup yields CDR1 LNHDA and CDR2 SQIVND (reference sequence). The CDR3 is 14 amino acids. J lost 4 bases, V lost 5 bases, and 3 bases had no gene match.

Comments on this clone: Its ends do not fully match the called genes, so a read error is possible. The chain is built from TRBV7-3 and TRBJ2-2; D uncertain. CDR3 length: 11 amino acids. The germline V gene has CDR1 SGHTA and CDR2 FQGTGA. The CDR3 spells CASSVTGELFF. The CDR3, as DNA: TGTGCCAGCAGCGTAACCGGGGAGCTGTTTTTT.

This clone was observed a single time. The chain is built from TRBV14 and TRBJ1-4, with 7 bases identical to TRBD1. Trimming took 1 base from V and 1 from J; bases not matched to a gene: 6. Germline V CDR1 and CDR2: SGHDN, FVKESK. The length of the CDR3 is 17 residues. In DNA, the CDR3 is TGTGCCAGCAGCCAAGCGGGCAGGGGGAGAACTAATGAAAAACTGTTTTTT. This codes for CASSQAGRGRTNEKLFF.